The T cell receptor beta chain under discussion was sequenced for a study of CD8+ T cells in alopecia areata. Overall study findings and caveats: Mice gave a clearer picture of TCR sharing than patients did, possibly for HLA-related reasons. Normal skin's resident alphabeta T cells are also sequenced in scalp samples. Greater clonality was observed in lesional scalp samples, especially alopecia totalis/universalis, versus normal scalp.

This clone was counted only a few times. Its cognate antigen is unknown. Investigators isolated RNA and reverse transcribed it into cDNA to act as the sequencing template. TCRdb's copy holds only in-frame clones and misses some; the assay was immunoSEQ multiplex PCR. The sample consists of 95,000 to 110,000 clones, 45% to 60% of them appearing once. Germline trimming cut 4 bases from V and 6 bases from J; bases unmatched to any gene: 10. The CDR3 is 15 residues long. Germline CDR1 SGHNT, CDR2 YYREEE (reference sequence). The sequenced sample consisted of CD4+ T cells sorted from blood. This clonotype was obtained from a human donor in good health. The chain employs TRBV5-4 and TRBJ2-1; 7 nucleotides agree with TRBD1. The CDR3 is CASSTGSGTVNEQFF. CDR3 DNA: TGTGCCAGCAGCACAGGATCTGGGACAGTCAATGAGCAGTTCTTC.